One sample yielded the 12 T cell receptor beta chains listed below, sequenced in a study of OX40 agonist ivuxolimab in advanced cancers. Sequencing used immunoSEQ multiplex PCR; TCRdb keeps in-frame clones, though not all of them. The table shows 80,000 to 100,000 clones, with 80% to 95% occurring only once. The sample in question was CD4+ or CD8+ T cells sorted from blood, obtained in a trial of the OX40 agonist ivuxolimab. The receptors were gathered from an adult with an advanced solid tumor such as melanoma, head and neck, liver or kidney cancer.

The chain employs TRBV28 and TRBJ2-1; 10 bases align to TRBD2. V lost 6 bases, J lost 10 bases, and 3 bases stayed unmatched. The germline gives CDR1 MDHEN, CDR2 SYDVKM. CDR3 size: 12 residues. Here the CDR3 DNA reads TGTGCCAGCAGCTTACTAGCGGGAGAGCAGTTCTTC. This codes for CASSLLAGEQFF.

The V call is TRBV30, the J call TRBJ2-6; 7 bases are shared with TRBD1. The CDR3 sequence is 17 residues long. Per the germline V gene, CDR1 is GTSNPN and CDR2 is SVGIG (reference sequence). The V and J ends lost 2 bases and 0 bases, in that order; junction bases with no gene match: 7. CDR3 in amino acids: CAWSSGQGDSGANVLTF. CDR3 DNA sequence: TGTGCCTGGAGTTCGGGGCAGGGGGACTCTGGGGCCAACGTCCTGACTTTC. Looking up the rest from reference TRBV30 and TRBJ2-6 gives the full variable domain: SQTIHQWPATLVQPVGSPLSLECTVEGTSNPNLYWYRQAAGRGLQLLFYSVGIGQISSEVPQNLSASRPQDRQFILSSKKLLLSDSGFYLCAWSSGQGDSGANVLTFGAGSRLTVL.

The rearrangement joins TRBV30 to TRBJ2-3; TRBD2 is a possible D gene (6 bases). Trimming removed 2 bases from V and 11 bases from J, with 17 bases in between. Germline assignment: CDR1 GTSNPN and CDR2 SVGIG (reference sequence). The CDR3 covers 13 residues. CDR3 in amino acids: CAWSPAGPGGQYF. Here the CDR3 DNA reads TGTGCCTGGAGTCCCGCGGGGCCTGGGGGGCAGTATTTT.

This chain connects TRBV5-5 to TRBJ2-7, with D perhaps matching TRBD1 (6 bases). The CDR3 runs 15 residues. Trimming took off 2 bases at V and 0 bases at J, with 12 bases between the two ends. Germline CDR1 SGHKS, CDR2 YYEKEE (reference sequence). CDR3 loop: CASSFTGQNSYEQYF. The CDR3 nucleotides are TGTGCCAGCAGCTTCACAGGGCAAAACTCCTACGAGCAGTACTTC.

V is TRBV4-2 and J is TRBJ2-1, with 11 nucleotides matching TRBD2. V lost 5 bases to trimming and J lost 8 bases; unmatched junction nucleotides: 8. CDR1 and CDR2 from the germline V gene are LGHNA and YNFKEQ. This CDR3 has 15 residues. The DNA of the CDR3 is TGTGCCAGCAGCAATAGCGGGAGGGGCGGAGATGAGCAGTTCTTC. Translated, it gives CASSNSGRGGDEQFF.

This chain uses TRBV7-3 with TRBJ2-2; D uncertain. CDR3 length equals 15 residues. Germline loops: CDR1 SGHTA, CDR2 FQGTGA. The V end lost 5 bases, the J end lost 4 bases, and 14 bases lay between the germline ends. CDR3 bases: TGTGCCAGCAGCCCAACAAGCCTTGGCACCGGGGAGCTGTTTTTT. It yields the protein CASSPTSLGTGELFF.

This rearrangement joins TRBV29-1 to TRBJ1-1; possible D gene TRBD1, 6 bases. Germline values: CDR1 SQVTM, CDR2 ANQGSEA. The CDR3 contains 13 residues. The V end was cut by 6 bases, the J end by 4 bases, with 15 bases between. CDR3 loop: CSVRRGEGTEAFF. Here the CDR3 DNA reads TGCAGCGTGAGAAGGGGGGAAGGCACTGAAGCTTTCTTT.

The chain is built from TRBV25-1 and TRBJ1-3; no clear D. This CDR3 spans 16 amino acids. Trimming took off 3 bases at V and 2 bases at J, with 14 bases between the two ends. Germline V gene data show CDR1 as MGHDK and CDR2 as SYGVNS. CDR3 nucleotides: TGTGCCAGCAGTGACAGAGGTGGGTTCGCTGGAAACACCATATATTTT. This sequence encodes CASSDRGGFAGNTIYF.

Worth noting for this clone: Germline is not matched at one junction end, which may reflect a read error. This chain connects TRBV6-1 to TRBJ2-2, with D hard to call. Germline loops: CDR1 MNHNS, CDR2 SASEGT. The CDR3 length is 12 residues. The CDR3 region is CVSSEALQKLFF. DNA of the CDR3: TGTGTCAGCAGTGAAGCCCTCCAGAAGCTGTTTTTT.

The chain links TRBV7-2 to TRBJ2-7; D gene uncertain. Between the trimmed V and J ends, which lost 5 bases and 2 bases, there was a span of 16 bases. CDR1 is SGHTA and CDR2 is FQGNSA in the germline V gene. The CDR3 is 15 amino acids. Here the CDR3 DNA reads TGTGCCAGCAGCCCCGACTGGTCGCTTACCTACGAGCAGTACTTC. This encodes CASSPDWSLTYEQYF.

The chain links TRBV4-3 to TRBJ2-2, with 11 bases fitting TRBD2. In germline, CDR1 is LGHNA, CDR2 YSLEER. V dropped 4 bases and J dropped 1; count of bases not matched to a gene: 5. The CDR3 extends over 17 amino acids. CDR3 region: CASSPTGLAVNTGELFF. The CDR3 DNA follows: TGCGCCAGCAGCCCAACGGGACTAGCGGTGAACACCGGGGAGCTGTTTTTT.

The rearrangement uses TRBV7-6 and TRBJ2-3; tentatively, D is TRBD1 or TRBD2 (6 bases each). Trimming left V 5 bases short and J 3 bases short, with 12 bases between. The CDR3 totals 14 residues. Germline V lookup: CDR1 SGHVS, CDR2 FNYEAQ. The CDR3 here is CASSNRGGTDTQYF. The CDR3 bases are TGTGCCAGCAGCAACCGAGGGGGGACAGATACGCAGTATTTT.